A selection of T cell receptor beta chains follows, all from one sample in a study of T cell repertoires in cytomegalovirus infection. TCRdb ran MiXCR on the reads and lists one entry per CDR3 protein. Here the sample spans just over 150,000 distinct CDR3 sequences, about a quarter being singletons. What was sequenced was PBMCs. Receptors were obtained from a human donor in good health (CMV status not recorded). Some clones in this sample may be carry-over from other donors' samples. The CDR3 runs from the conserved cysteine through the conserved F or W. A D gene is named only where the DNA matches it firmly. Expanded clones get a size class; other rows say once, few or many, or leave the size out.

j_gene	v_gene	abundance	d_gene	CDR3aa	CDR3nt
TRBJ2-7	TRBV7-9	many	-	CASSTGRGWAEQYF	TGTGCCAGCAGTACAGGTCGGGGGTGGGCCGAGCAGTACTTC
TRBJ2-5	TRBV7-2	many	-	CASSQTSTKETQYF	TGTGCCAGCAGCCAAACTAGTACCAAAGAGACCCAGTACTTC
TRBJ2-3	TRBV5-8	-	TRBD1	CASSQTPTTGSTDTQYF	TGTGCCAGCAGCCAAACACCGACGACAGGGAGCACAGATACGCAGTATTTT
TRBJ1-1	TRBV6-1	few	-	CASIPLGTEATEAFF	TGTGCCAGCATACCTCTTGGGACTGAGGCAACTGAAGCTTTCTTT
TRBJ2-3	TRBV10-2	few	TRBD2	CASKSGGNPTDTQYF	TGCGCCAGCAAGAGCGGGGGGAATCCGACAGATACGCAGTATTTT
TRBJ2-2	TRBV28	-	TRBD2	CASLRGLAGSGELFF	TGTGCCAGCTTAAGGGGACTAGCGGGGTCCGGGGAGCTGTTTTTT
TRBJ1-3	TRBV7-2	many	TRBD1	CASSLGQGGNTIYF	TGTGCCAGCAGCTTGGGACAGGGAGGAAACACCATATATTTT
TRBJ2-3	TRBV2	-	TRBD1	CASTERRTGPMDTQYF	TGTGCCAGCACCGAGAGGCGGACAGGGCCAATGGATACGCAGTATTTT
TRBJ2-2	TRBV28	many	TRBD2	CASSTLPGLAGVNTGELFF	TGTGCCAGCAGTACCCTACCGGGACTAGCGGGGGTAAACACCGGGGAGCTGTTTTTT
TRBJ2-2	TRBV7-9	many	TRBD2	CASSSLAGAPTTGELFF	TGTGCCAGCAGCTCACTAGCGGGAGCCCCTACCACCGGGGAGCTGTTTTTT
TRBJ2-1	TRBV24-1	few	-	CATSDLQGVGGNEQFF	TGTGCCACCAGTGATTTGCAAGGGGTAGGGGGCAATGAGCAGTTCTTC
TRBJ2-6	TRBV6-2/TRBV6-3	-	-	CASTSSVGANVLTF	TGTGCCAGCACCAGTTCGGTTGGGGCCAACGTCCTGACTTTC
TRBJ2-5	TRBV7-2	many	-	CASSLTHGMGETQYF	TGTGCCAGCAGCTTAACCCACGGGATGGGGGAGACCCAGTACTTC
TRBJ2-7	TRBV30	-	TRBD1	CAWSPGQVSYEQYF	TGTGCCTGGAGCCCCGGACAGGTCTCCTACGAGCAGTACTTC
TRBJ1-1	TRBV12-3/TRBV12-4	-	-	CASSRTPDTEAFF	TGTGCCAGCAGTCGTACTCCAGACACTGAAGCTTTCTTT
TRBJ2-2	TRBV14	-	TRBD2	CASSQVLAGDTGELFF	TGTGCCAGCAGCCAAGTGCTAGCGGGAGACACCGGGGAGCTGTTTTTT
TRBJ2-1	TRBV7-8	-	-	CASSLIDSSYNEQFF	TGTGCCAGCAGCCTCATTGATAGCTCCTACAATGAGCAGTTCTTC
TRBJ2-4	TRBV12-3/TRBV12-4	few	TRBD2	CASSPLAGGDIQYF	TGTGCCAGCAGTCCCCTAGCGGGAGGAGACATTCAGTACTTC
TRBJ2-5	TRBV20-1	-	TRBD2	CSARDWRAGVGETQYF	TGCAGTGCTAGAGATTGGAGAGCGGGGGTAGGGGAGACCCAGTACTTC
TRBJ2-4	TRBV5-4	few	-	CASSLKSTLAKNIQYF	TGTGCCAGCAGCTTGAAGTCAACACTAGCCAAAAACATTCAGTACTTC
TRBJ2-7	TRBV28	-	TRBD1	CASSLDREGSYEQYF	TGTGCCAGCAGTTTGGACAGGGAAGGATCCTACGAGCAGTACTTC
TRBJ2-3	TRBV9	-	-	CASSFAGTSTDTQYF	TGTGCCAGCAGCTTCGCGGGAACTAGCACAGATACGCAGTATTTT
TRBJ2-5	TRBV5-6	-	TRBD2	CASSRSGGPRWETQYF	TGTGCCAGCAGCCGTAGCGGGGGGCCGAGGTGGGAGACCCAGTACTTC
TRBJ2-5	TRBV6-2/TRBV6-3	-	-	CASSYPTLKQETQYF	TGTGCCAGCAGTTACCCGACCTTGAAGCAAGAGACCCAGTACTTC
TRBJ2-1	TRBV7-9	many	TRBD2	CASGRTSGKDEQFF	TGTGCCAGCGGACGGACTAGCGGGAAGGATGAGCAGTTCTTC
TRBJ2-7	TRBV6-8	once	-	CACSLLDYEQYF	TGTGCCTGCAGCCTACTAGACTACGAGCAGTACTTC
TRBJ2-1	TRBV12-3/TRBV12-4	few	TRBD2	CASSPLGGLAGEEFF	TGTGCCAGCAGTCCCCTCGGGGGACTAGCGGGCGAGGAGTTCTTC
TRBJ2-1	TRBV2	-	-	CASSEVGQTYNAQFF	TGTGCCAGCAGTGAAGTGGGCCAAACCTACAATGCGCAGTTCTTC
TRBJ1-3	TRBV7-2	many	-	CASSLTVDTIYF	TGTGCCAGCAGCTTAACGGTCGACACCATATATTTT
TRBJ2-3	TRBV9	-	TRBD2	CASSVGAGGTDTQYF	TGTGCCAGCAGCGTAGGGGCGGGAGGCACAGATACGCAGTATTTT
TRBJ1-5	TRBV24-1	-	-	CATSPRGGNQPQHF	TGTGCCACCAGCCCCAGGGGAGGCAATCAGCCCCAGCATTTT
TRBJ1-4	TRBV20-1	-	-	CSASSAGRRGLFF	TGCAGTGCTAGCTCGGCAGGGCGGAGGGGACTGTTTTTT
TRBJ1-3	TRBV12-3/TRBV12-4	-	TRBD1	CANQIGGHSGDTIYF	TGTGCCAACCAAATAGGGGGCCACTCTGGAGACACCATATATTTT
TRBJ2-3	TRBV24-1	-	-	CATSVGTDTQYF	TGTGCCACCAGTGTGGGTACAGATACGCAGTATTTT
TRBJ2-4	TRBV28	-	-	CDSSPTSQAKNIQYF	TGTGACAGCAGTCCCACAAGTCAAGCCAAAAACATTCAGTACTTC
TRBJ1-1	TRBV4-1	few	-	CASSQAAGGPNVNTEAFF	TGCGCCAGCAGCCAAGCCGCGGGAGGGCCAAATGTGAACACTGAAGCTTTCTTT
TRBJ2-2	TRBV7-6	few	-	CASTRGSANTGELFF	TGTGCCAGTACCAGGGGCTCCGCGAACACCGGGGAGCTGTTTTTT
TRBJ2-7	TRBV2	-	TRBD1	CASRKGQGSYEQYF	TGTGCCAGCAGGAAGGGACAGGGCTCCTACGAGCAGTACTTC
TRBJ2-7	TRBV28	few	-	CASSLSGSGQSSYEQYF	TGTGCCAGCAGTTTATCTGGAAGCGGGCAGAGCTCCTACGAGCAGTACTTC
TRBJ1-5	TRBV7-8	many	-	CASSQSGNSNQPQHF	TGTGCCAGCAGCCAAAGCGGAAATAGCAATCAGCCCCAGCATTTT
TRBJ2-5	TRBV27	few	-	CASSTLSGGVQETQYF	TGTGCCAGCAGTACCCTTTCAGGGGGGGTACAAGAGACCCAGTACTTC
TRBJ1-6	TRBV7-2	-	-	CASSADSLQTLHF	TGTGCCAGCAGCGCCGACTCACTTCAGACCCTCCACTTT
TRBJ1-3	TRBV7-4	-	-	CASSFHRSGNTIYF	TGTGCCAGCAGCTTTCACCGCTCTGGAAACACCATATATTTT
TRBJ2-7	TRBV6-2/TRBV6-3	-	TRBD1	CASSFPGTGEGEQYF	TGTGCCAGCTCCTTTCCCGGGACAGGGGAGGGCGAGCAGTACTTC
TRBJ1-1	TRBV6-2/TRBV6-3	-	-	CASHLAGKNTEAFF	TGTGCCAGCCACCTGGCCGGGAAGAACACTGAAGCTTTCTTT
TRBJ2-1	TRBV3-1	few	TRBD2	CASSQDELAGAGAEQFF	TGTGCCAGCAGCCAAGATGAGCTAGCGGGAGCTGGAGCTGAGCAGTTCTTC
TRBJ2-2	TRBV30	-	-	CAWRDWGADGELFF	TGTGCCTGGAGAGATTGGGGGGCAGACGGGGAGCTGTTTTTT
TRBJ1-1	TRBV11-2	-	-	CASSLDSGANTEAFF	TGTGCCAGCAGCTTAGATAGCGGGGCCAACACTGAAGCTTTCTTT
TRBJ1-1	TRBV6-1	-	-	CASSLNLRTEAFF	TGTGCCAGCAGTCTCAACCTTAGGACTGAAGCTTTCTTT
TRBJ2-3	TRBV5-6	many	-	CASSIQQGDTQYF	TGTGCCAGCAGTATTCAACAGGGAGATACGCAGTATTTT
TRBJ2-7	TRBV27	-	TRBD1	CASSLSTPRQGALYEQYF	TGTGCCAGCAGTTTATCGACCCCTCGACAGGGGGCCCTGTACGAGCAGTACTTC
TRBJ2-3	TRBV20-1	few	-	CSARGSDPKQYF	TGCAGTGCTAGAGGCTCGGACCCCAAGCAGTATTTT
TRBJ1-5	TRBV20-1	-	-	CSARDPGNNQPQHF	TGCAGTGCTAGAGATCCAGGGAACAATCAGCCCCAGCATTTT
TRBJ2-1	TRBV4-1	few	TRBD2	CASSPLAASTYNEQFF	TGCGCCAGCAGCCCACTAGCGGCAAGTACCTACAATGAGCAGTTCTTC